The source of this T cell receptor beta chain is a study of T cell responses to AZD1222 COVID-19 vaccine. The overall study: Samples with a second dose at about 4 or about 12 weeks were pooled together.

The method was immunoSEQ multiplex PCR; TCRdb's version includes in-frame clones alone and lacks a portion of them. The table lists some 160,000 clones, roughly 90% of them singletons. The CDR3 runs 13 residues. Trimming left V 3 bases short and J 5 bases short, with 10 bases between. The germline CDR1 and CDR2 sequences are LGHDT and YNNKEL (reference sequence). J is TRBJ1-1 and V is TRBV3-1 (or the pseudogene TRBV3-2), with D tentatively TRBD1 (6 bases). The starting material was peripheral blood, obtained on day 0 of AZD1222 vaccination. The clonotype was recovered from an adult in good health. The DNA of the CDR3 is TGTGCCAGCAGCCAGAGGGGGACGACTGAAGCTTTCTTT. It codes for CASSQRGTTEAFF.